These T cell receptor beta chains were read from a single sample in a study of cytomegalovirus exposure and HLA in healthy donors. The protocol was immunoSEQ multiplex PCR, while the TCRdb copy is restricted to in-frame clones and leaves out a portion. The sample records around 130,000 clones, around 77% being singletons. Material for sequencing was PBMCs. The receptor set was obtained from a woman aged 60-75 years in good health and CMV-seronegative. The CDR3 runs from the conserved cysteine through the conserved F or W. Fields, in order: CDR3 length, J gene, clone size, V gene, D gene, CDR3 DNA, CDR3 protein. The D gene is left open where the match is weak. Clone size is not always given. Where it is, it says once, few, many or a class for expanded clones.

cdr3_length: 13
j_call: TRBJ1-1
clone_size: NA
v_call: TRBV6-1
d_call: NA
cdr3_nt: TGTGCCAGCAGTGAGGTGCGGGCAATTGAAGCTTTCTTT
cdr3_aa: CASSEVRAIEAFF

cdr3_length: 14
j_call: TRBJ2-5
clone_size: once
v_call: TRBV18
d_call: TRBD1
cdr3_nt: TGTGCCAGCTCATTCGGACAGGGCAGCGAGACCCAGTACTTC
cdr3_aa: CASSFGQGSETQYF

cdr3_length: 15
j_call: TRBJ1-3
clone_size: few
v_call: TRBV28
d_call: NA
cdr3_nt: TGTGCCAGCAGTTGGAGGGTCCTGTCTGGAAACACCATATATTTT
cdr3_aa: CASSWRVLSGNTIYF

cdr3_length: 15
j_call: TRBJ2-1
clone_size: NA
v_call: TRBV27
d_call: TRBD2
cdr3_nt: TGTGCCAGCAGTAGACTAGCGGGGAACTACAATGAGCAGTTCTTC
cdr3_aa: CASSRLAGNYNEQFF

cdr3_length: 15
j_call: TRBJ2-7
clone_size: NA
v_call: TRBV5-1
d_call: TRBD1
cdr3_nt: TGCGCCAGCAACACAAAAACGGGACAGAACTACGAGCAGTACTTC
cdr3_aa: CASNTKTGQNYEQYF

cdr3_length: 17
j_call: TRBJ2-2
clone_size: NA
v_call: TRBV15
d_call: TRBD2
cdr3_nt: TGTGCCACCAGCGGGACTAGCGGGGGGCCGAACACCGGGGAGCTGTTTTTT
cdr3_aa: CATSGTSGGPNTGELFF

cdr3_length: 14
j_call: TRBJ1-5
clone_size: NA
v_call: TRBV28
d_call: TRBD1
cdr3_nt: TGTGCCAGCCTGTCAGGGGGCAACAATCAGCCCCAGCATTTT
cdr3_aa: CASLSGGNNQPQHF

cdr3_length: 15
j_call: TRBJ1-1
clone_size: NA
v_call: TRBV27
d_call: TRBD1
cdr3_nt: TGTGCCAGCAGTTTCACAGGGGGCTTTAACACTGAAGCTTTCTTT
cdr3_aa: CASSFTGGFNTEAFF

cdr3_length: 12
j_call: TRBJ2-5
clone_size: NA
v_call: TRBV29-1
d_call: TRBD1
cdr3_nt: TGCAGCGTTGGACAGGGCCAAGAGACCCAGTACTTC
cdr3_aa: CSVGQGQETQYF

cdr3_length: 14
j_call: TRBJ1-2
clone_size: NA
v_call: TRBV27
d_call: NA
cdr3_nt: TGTGCCAGCAGCCCAGGGTGGGAGGACTATGGCTACACCTTC
cdr3_aa: CASSPGWEDYGYTF

cdr3_length: 15
j_call: TRBJ2-3
clone_size: NA
v_call: TRBV18
d_call: TRBD2
cdr3_nt: TGTGCCAGCTCACCAAAGCGGGGGATCACAGATACGCAGTATTTT
cdr3_aa: CASSPKRGITDTQYF

cdr3_length: 16
j_call: TRBJ2-7
clone_size: NA
v_call: TRBV6-1
d_call: TRBD1
cdr3_nt: TGTGCCAGCAGTGACCCCGGGACAGGGCGTTCGGACGAGCAGTACTTC
cdr3_aa: CASSDPGTGRSDEQYF

cdr3_length: 15
j_call: TRBJ2-7
clone_size: NA
v_call: TRBV6-1
d_call: TRBD1
cdr3_nt: TGTGCCAGCAGTCTAAGCCGGGACAGCTCCTACGAGCAGTACTTC
cdr3_aa: CASSLSRDSSYEQYF

cdr3_length: 14
j_call: TRBJ1-1
clone_size: NA
v_call: TRBV5-1
d_call: TRBD1
cdr3_nt: TGCGCCAGCAGCTCGGGACAGGGCAACACTGAAGCTTTCTTT
cdr3_aa: CASSSGQGNTEAFF

cdr3_length: 14
j_call: TRBJ2-7
clone_size: NA
v_call: TRBV28
d_call: TRBD1
cdr3_nt: TGTGCCAGCAGAGCCGGGACAGGGATCATCGAGCAGTACTTC
cdr3_aa: CASRAGTGIIEQYF

cdr3_length: 17
j_call: TRBJ2-3
clone_size: NA
v_call: TRBV28
d_call: TRBD2
cdr3_nt: TGTGCCAGCAGTCCAAGGACTAGCGGGCCTAGCACAGATACGCAGTATTTT
cdr3_aa: CASSPRTSGPSTDTQYF

cdr3_length: 17
j_call: TRBJ2-2
clone_size: NA
v_call: TRBV28
d_call: TRBD1
cdr3_nt: TGTGCCAGCAGTTTACTGGTGGGACAGGGTAACACCGGGGAGCTGTTTTTT
cdr3_aa: CASSLLVGQGNTGELFF

cdr3_length: 14
j_call: TRBJ2-7
clone_size: NA
v_call: TRBV27
d_call: TRBD2
cdr3_nt: TGTGCCAGCAGTTTATTAGCGGGGGTTTACGAGCAGTACTTC
cdr3_aa: CASSLLAGVYEQYF

cdr3_length: 15
j_call: TRBJ2-1
clone_size: few
v_call: TRBV5-1
d_call: TRBD2
cdr3_nt: TGCGCCAGCAGCCCAACTAGCGGGGGGGCCAATGAGCAGTTCTTC
cdr3_aa: CASSPTSGGANEQFF

cdr3_length: 18
j_call: TRBJ2-5
clone_size: few
v_call: TRBV27
d_call: TRBD1
cdr3_nt: TGTGCCAGCAGCCCTTATTCGCGGGGCGCAGGGGGCCGGGGGACCCAGTACTTC
cdr3_aa: CASSPYSRGAGGRGTQYF

cdr3_length: 15
j_call: TRBJ1-6
clone_size: NA
v_call: TRBV6-5
d_call: TRBD1
cdr3_nt: TGTGCCAGCAGTTACTCCTCAGGGGGAAATTCACCCCTCCACTTT
cdr3_aa: CASSYSSGGNSPLHF

cdr3_length: 12
j_call: TRBJ2-1
clone_size: NA
v_call: TRBV27
d_call: NA
cdr3_nt: TGTGCCAGCAGTTTCAGTAACAATGAGCAGTTCTTC
cdr3_aa: CASSFSNNEQFF

cdr3_length: 15
j_call: TRBJ1-2
clone_size: NA
v_call: TRBV28
d_call: TRBD1
cdr3_nt: TGTGCCAGCAGACGAGGACAGGGGACATACTATGGCTACACCTTC
cdr3_aa: CASRRGQGTYYGYTF

cdr3_length: 15
j_call: TRBJ1-5
clone_size: NA
v_call: TRBV2
d_call: TRBD1
cdr3_nt: TGTGCCAGCCGGGACAGGGGGCAGGGCAATCAGCCCCAGCATTTT
cdr3_aa: CASRDRGQGNQPQHF

cdr3_length: 18
j_call: TRBJ2-2
clone_size: once
v_call: TRBV5-1
d_call: TRBD2
cdr3_nt: TGCGCCAGCAGCTTGGATCCTAGCGGGAGAGGAAGGACCGGGGAGCTGTTTTTT
cdr3_aa: CASSLDPSGRGRTGELFF

cdr3_length: 13
j_call: TRBJ1-2
clone_size: NA
v_call: TRBV2
d_call: NA
cdr3_nt: TGTGCCAGCGCCTGGACAGAAAACTATGGCTACACCTTC
cdr3_aa: CASAWTENYGYTF

cdr3_length: 14
j_call: TRBJ1-5
clone_size: NA
v_call: TRBV7-9
d_call: NA
cdr3_nt: TGTGCCAGCAGCCATGGGGGGAGCAATCAGCCCCAGCATTTT
cdr3_aa: CASSHGGSNQPQHF

cdr3_length: 15
j_call: TRBJ2-1
clone_size: NA
v_call: TRBV28
d_call: NA
cdr3_nt: TGTGCCAGCAGTTTACGTGGGACAAGTTACAATGAGCAGTTCTTC
cdr3_aa: CASSLRGTSYNEQFF

cdr3_length: 16
j_call: TRBJ2-7
clone_size: few
v_call: TRBV28
d_call: TRBD1
cdr3_nt: TGTGCCAGCAGTTTAACCATACAGGGGGCGATGTACGAGCAGTACTTC
cdr3_aa: CASSLTIQGAMYEQYF

cdr3_length: 15
j_call: TRBJ1-3
clone_size: NA
v_call: TRBV5-1
d_call: NA
cdr3_nt: TGCGCCAGCAGCGATGGTGGGGCTTATGGAAACACCATATATTTT
cdr3_aa: CASSDGGAYGNTIYF

cdr3_length: 19
j_call: TRBJ2-1
clone_size: NA
v_call: TRBV5-1
d_call: TRBD1
cdr3_nt: TGCGCCAGCAGCTTAGGCGCCTTAGGGACAGGTCTAATTTACAATGAGCAGTTCTTC
cdr3_aa: CASSLGALGTGLIYNEQFF

cdr3_length: 11
j_call: TRBJ2-5
clone_size: NA
v_call: TRBV20-1
d_call: NA
cdr3_nt: TGCAGTGCTAGTTTAACTGAGACCCAGTACTTC
cdr3_aa: CSASLTETQYF

cdr3_length: 15
j_call: TRBJ1-1
clone_size: NA
v_call: TRBV4-2
d_call: TRBD1
cdr3_nt: TGTGCCAGCAGCCAAGGACAGGGATTGAACACTGAAGCTTTCTTT
cdr3_aa: CASSQGQGLNTEAFF

cdr3_length: 14
j_call: TRBJ2-7
clone_size: NA
v_call: TRBV7-9
d_call: TRBD2
cdr3_nt: TGTGCCAGCAGCTTAGAGGGGCGGGGGTACGAGCAGTACTTC
cdr3_aa: CASSLEGRGYEQYF

cdr3_length: 16
j_call: TRBJ2-5
clone_size: NA
v_call: TRBV5-1
d_call: TRBD2
cdr3_nt: TGCGCCAGCAGCAGGAGGGGGGGAACTAGCGGGAGAACCCAGTACTTC
cdr3_aa: CASSRRGGTSGRTQYF

cdr3_length: 18
j_call: TRBJ1-5
clone_size: NA
v_call: TRBV21-1
d_call: NA
cdr3_nt: TGTGCCAGCAGCAACAGGGACAGGGGGAGCTTAAGCAATCAGCCCCAGCATTTT
cdr3_aa: CASSNRDRGSLSNQPQHF

cdr3_length: 15
j_call: TRBJ1-5
clone_size: NA
v_call: TRBV6-1
d_call: TRBD1
cdr3_nt: TGTGCCAGCAGTGAGAAGAGACAGGGCCATCAGCCCCAGCATTTT
cdr3_aa: CASSEKRQGHQPQHF

cdr3_length: 15
j_call: TRBJ1-1
clone_size: NA
v_call: TRBV10-3
d_call: NA
cdr3_nt: TGTGCCATCAGCCTAAAAGGACAGTCGACCACTGAAGCTTTCTTT
cdr3_aa: CAISLKGQSTTEAFF

cdr3_length: 16
j_call: TRBJ2-7
clone_size: NA
v_call: TRBV5-1
d_call: TRBD1
cdr3_nt: TGCGCCAGCGGCCTTACAGGGGGTTATAGTTCCTACGAGCAGTACTTC
cdr3_aa: CASGLTGGYSSYEQYF